These T cell receptor beta chains were read from a single sample in a study of beta chain features in type 1 diabetes. This table comes from immunoSEQ multiplex PCR, and its TCRdb copy is limited to in-frame clones, with some not included. This sample has roughly 350,000 clones, with around 9.6% found just once. The source material was central memory CD4+ T cells from blood. The source of these receptors is a man aged 30 to 45 with type 1 diabetes. Each CDR3 is given with its conserved first and last residue. A D gene is named only where the DNA matches it firmly. Some rows mark clone size as missing; the rest say once, few, many or name a class of expanded clone.

few	TRBV6-1	.	TRBJ1-1	TGTGCCAGCAGGGAGCATCAGGGGTCTGAAGCTTTCTTT	CASREHQGSEAFF
many	TRBV29-1	.	TRBJ2-1	TGCAGCGTTGGACATACTAACAATGAGCAGTTCTTC	CSVGHTNNEQFF
few	TRBV4-2	TRBD1	TRBJ1-4	TGTGCCAGCAGCCAATTTGAGGGGGCGGAAGAGGAAAAACTGTTTTTT	CASSQFEGAEEEKLFF
.	TRBV7-3	.	TRBJ2-5	TGTGCCAGCAGCCCGGGTAGGGGGACTCAAGAGACCCAGTACTTC	CASSPGRGTQETQYF
few	TRBV5-1	TRBD2	TRBJ2-3	TGCGCCAGCAGGACTAGCGGGGTCACAGATACGCAGTATTTT	CASRTSGVTDTQYF
.	TRBV7-3	.	TRBJ2-1	TGTGCCAGCAGCTCAGGCGGCTCCTACAATGAGCAGTTCTTC	CASSSGGSYNEQFF
few	TRBV7-9	.	TRBJ2-2	TGTGCCAGCAGCTTTATTGCAAGGAACACCGGGGAGCTGTTTTTT	CASSFIARNTGELFF
.	TRBV7-2	.	TRBJ2-1	TGTGCCAGCAGCTTAGATGGGCTCTCTCAACTAGAGCAGTTCTTC	CASSLDGLSQLEQFF
.	TRBV6-5	.	TRBJ1-1	TGTGCCAGCAGTTACCATGGGACAGAAGCTTTCTTT	CASSYHGTEAFF
.	TRBV25-1	.	TRBJ2-5	TGTGCCAGCAGTGAACCACCACAAGAGACCCAGTACTTC	CASSEPPQETQYF
few	TRBV6-4	.	TRBJ2-5	TGTGCCAGCAGTGCGAGGGGCTCGGGTTCAGAGACCCAGTACTTC	CASSARGSGSETQYF
few	TRBV5-1	.	TRBJ2-5	TGCGCCAGCGGACAAGAGACCCAGTACTTC	CASGQETQYF
.	TRBV27	.	TRBJ1-5	TGTGCCAGCTCAAATGCCAATCAGCCCCAGCATTTT	CASSNANQPQHF
few	TRBV25-1	TRBD1	TRBJ1-5	TGTGCCAGCAGTATGGGACAGGGGTATCAGCCCCAGCATTTT	CASSMGQGYQPQHF
few	TRBV10-3	.	TRBJ1-3	TGTGCCATACGGTCTAGGGAATCTGGAAACACCATATATTTT	CAIRSRESGNTIYF
few	TRBV7-2	.	TRBJ1-2	TGTGCCAGCAGCTTAGACACGGGGTCGGGCGGCTACACCTTC	CASSLDTGSGGYTF
.	TRBV7-2	.	TRBJ2-1	TGTGCCAGCAGCTTAGAGGGACCATTAGTAGACAATGAGCAGTTCTTC	CASSLEGPLVDNEQFF
few	TRBV10-3	.	TRBJ1-5	TGTGCCATCAGTGAGTCCCGGGACGGCAATCAGCCCCAGCATTTT	CAISESRDGNQPQHF
few	TRBV5-6	TRBD1	TRBJ2-3	TGTGCCAGCAGCGATGGACAAGGACAGGGAGAGGATACGCAGTATTTT	CASSDGQGQGEDTQYF
few	TRBV11-2	.	TRBJ1-2	TGTGCCAGCAGCCCAGGGTTTCAGGGCTACACCTTC	CASSPGFQGYTF
.	TRBV5-1	.	TRBJ1-4	TGCGCCAGCAGCACACGGGATGAAAAACTGTTTTTT	CASSTRDEKLFF
.	TRBV7-2	TRBD1	TRBJ2-7	TGTGCCAGCAGCGGAGACAGGGTTTTCTACGAGCAGTACTTC	CASSGDRVFYEQYF
.	TRBV28	TRBD1	TRBJ1-2	TGTGCCAGCAGCGGGACAGACTATGGCTACACCTTC	CASSGTDYGYTF
.	TRBV5-1	TRBD2	TRBJ2-4	TGCGCCAGCAGCTTGGCTATCCTGACTAGCAAAAACACTCAGTACTTC	CASSLAILTSKNTQYF
.	TRBV11-2	TRBD1	TRBJ1-4	TGTGCCAGCAGCGGGACAGGCGAAAAACTGTTTTTT	CASSGTGEKLFF
.	TRBV6-1	.	TRBJ1-2	TGTGCCAGCTTTACATTGGATGGCTACACCTTC	CASFTLDGYTF
.	TRBV6-5	TRBD1	TRBJ1-2	TGTGCCAGCAGTGCGGGACAGCTCTATGGCTACACCTTC	CASSAGQLYGYTF
.	TRBV5-6	.	TRBJ2-7	TGTGCCAGCAGCTTTGGAGGGTACTCCTACGAGCAGTACTTC	CASSFGGYSYEQYF
.	TRBV7-3	TRBD2	TRBJ2-2	TGTGCCAGCAGCTTAAAGGGGAGGGGTAACACCGGGGAGCTGTTTTTT	CASSLKGRGNTGELFF